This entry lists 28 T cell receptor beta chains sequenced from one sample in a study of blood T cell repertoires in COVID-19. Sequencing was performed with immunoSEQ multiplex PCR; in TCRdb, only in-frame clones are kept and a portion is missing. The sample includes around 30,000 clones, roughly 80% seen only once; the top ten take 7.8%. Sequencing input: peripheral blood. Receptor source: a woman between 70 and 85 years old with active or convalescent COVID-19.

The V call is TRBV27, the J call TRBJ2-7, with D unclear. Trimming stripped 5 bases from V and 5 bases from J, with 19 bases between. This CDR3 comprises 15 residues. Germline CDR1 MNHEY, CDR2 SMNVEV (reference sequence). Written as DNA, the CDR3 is TGTGCCAGCAGTCCCCTGCTCGCCCGGTCCCACGAGCAGTACTTC. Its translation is CASSPLLARSHEQYF.

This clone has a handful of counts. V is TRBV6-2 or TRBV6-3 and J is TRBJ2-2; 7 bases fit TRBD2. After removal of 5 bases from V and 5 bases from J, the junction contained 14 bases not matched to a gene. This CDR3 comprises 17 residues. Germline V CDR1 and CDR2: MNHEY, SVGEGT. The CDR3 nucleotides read TGTGCCAGCAGTACGGGTGCGCCGGGAGGACGGACCGGGGAGCTGTTTTTT. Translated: CASSTGAPGGRTGELFF.

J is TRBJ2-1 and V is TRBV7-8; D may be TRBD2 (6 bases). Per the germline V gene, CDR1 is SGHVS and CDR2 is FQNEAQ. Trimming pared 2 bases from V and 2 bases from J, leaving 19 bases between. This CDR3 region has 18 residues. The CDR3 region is CASSLSRRGSGPYNEQFF. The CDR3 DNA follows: TGTGCCAGCAGCTTATCCCGACGTGGTAGCGGCCCCTACAATGAGCAGTTCTTC.

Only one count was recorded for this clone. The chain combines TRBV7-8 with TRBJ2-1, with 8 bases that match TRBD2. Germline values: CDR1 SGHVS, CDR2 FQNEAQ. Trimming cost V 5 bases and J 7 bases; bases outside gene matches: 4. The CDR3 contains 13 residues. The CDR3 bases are TGTGCCAGCAGCGCCCCGGGGGGGAATGAGCAGTTCTTC. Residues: CASSAPGGNEQFF.

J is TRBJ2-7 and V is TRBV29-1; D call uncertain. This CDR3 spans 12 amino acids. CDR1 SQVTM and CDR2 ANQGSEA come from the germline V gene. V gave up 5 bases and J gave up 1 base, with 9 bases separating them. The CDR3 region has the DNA TGCAGCGTTACTGCGAGTTCCTACGAGCAGTACTTC. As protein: CSVTASSYEQYF.

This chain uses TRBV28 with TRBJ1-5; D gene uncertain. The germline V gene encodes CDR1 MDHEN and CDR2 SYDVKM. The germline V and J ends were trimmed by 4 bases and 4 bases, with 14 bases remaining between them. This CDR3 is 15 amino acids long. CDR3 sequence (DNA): TGTGCCAGCAGTTCCTCGACAAGGCCAAATCAGCCCCAGCATTTT. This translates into CASSSSTRPNQPQHF. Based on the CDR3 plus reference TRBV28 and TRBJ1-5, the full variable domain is DVKVTQSSRYLVKRTGEKVFLECVQDMDHENMFWYRQDPGLGLRLIYFSYDVKMKEKGDIPEGYSVSREKKERFSLILESASTNQTSMYLCASSSSTRPNQPQHFGDGTRLSIL.

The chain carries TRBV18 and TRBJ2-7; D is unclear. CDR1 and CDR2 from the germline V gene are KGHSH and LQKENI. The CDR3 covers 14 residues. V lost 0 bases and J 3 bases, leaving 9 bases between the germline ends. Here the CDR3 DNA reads TGTGCCAGCTCACCACCTCGCGATCGCTACGAGCAGTACTTC. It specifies CASSPPRDRYEQYF.

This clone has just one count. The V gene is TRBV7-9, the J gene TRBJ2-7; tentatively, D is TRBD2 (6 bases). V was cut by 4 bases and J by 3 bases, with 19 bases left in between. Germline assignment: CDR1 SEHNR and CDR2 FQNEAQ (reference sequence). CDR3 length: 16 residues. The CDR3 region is CASSYGGGGKSYEQYF. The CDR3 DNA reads TGTGCCAGCAGCTATGGTGGTGGAGGGAAGAGCTACGAGCAGTACTTC.

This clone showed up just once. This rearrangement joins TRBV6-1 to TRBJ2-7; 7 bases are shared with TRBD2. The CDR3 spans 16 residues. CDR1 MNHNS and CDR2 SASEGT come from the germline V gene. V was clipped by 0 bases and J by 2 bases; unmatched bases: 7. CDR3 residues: CASSEAGLADPYEQYF. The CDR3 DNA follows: TGTGCCAGCAGTGAAGCTGGTCTAGCGGACCCCTACGAGCAGTACTTC.

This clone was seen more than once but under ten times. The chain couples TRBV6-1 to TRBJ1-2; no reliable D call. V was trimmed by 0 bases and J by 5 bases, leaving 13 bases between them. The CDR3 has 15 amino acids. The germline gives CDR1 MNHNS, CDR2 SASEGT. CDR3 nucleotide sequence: TGTGCCAGCAGTGAAGCCGTCTTGTCGGGGTATGGCTACACCTTC. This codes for CASSEAVLSGYGYTF.

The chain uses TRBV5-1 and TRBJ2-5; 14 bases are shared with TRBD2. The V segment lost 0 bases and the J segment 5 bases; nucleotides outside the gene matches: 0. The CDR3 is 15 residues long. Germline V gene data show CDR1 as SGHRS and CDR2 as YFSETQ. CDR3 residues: CASSLGTSGGETQYF. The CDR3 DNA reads TGCGCCAGCAGCTTGGGGACTAGCGGGGGGGAGACCCAGTACTTC.

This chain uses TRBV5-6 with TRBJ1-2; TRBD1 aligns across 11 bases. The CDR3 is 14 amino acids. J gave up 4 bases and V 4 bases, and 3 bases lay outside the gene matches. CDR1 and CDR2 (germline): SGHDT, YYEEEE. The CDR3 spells CASSQGQGGYGYTF. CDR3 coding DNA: TGTGCCAGCAGCCAGGGACAGGGGGGCTATGGCTACACCTTC.

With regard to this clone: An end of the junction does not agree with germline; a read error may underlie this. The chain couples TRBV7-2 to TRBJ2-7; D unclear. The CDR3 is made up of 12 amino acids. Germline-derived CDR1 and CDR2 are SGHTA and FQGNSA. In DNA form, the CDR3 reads TGTGCCAGCAGATTAGGCGGCTCCGAGCAGTACTTC. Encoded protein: CASRLGGSEQYF.

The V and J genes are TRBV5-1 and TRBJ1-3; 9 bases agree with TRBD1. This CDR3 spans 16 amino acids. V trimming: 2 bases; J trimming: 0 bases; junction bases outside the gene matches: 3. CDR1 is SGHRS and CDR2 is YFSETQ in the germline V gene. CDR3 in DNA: TGCGCCAGCAGCTTCATGGACAGGGGCTCTGGAAACACCATATATTTT. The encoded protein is CASSFMDRGSGNTIYF.

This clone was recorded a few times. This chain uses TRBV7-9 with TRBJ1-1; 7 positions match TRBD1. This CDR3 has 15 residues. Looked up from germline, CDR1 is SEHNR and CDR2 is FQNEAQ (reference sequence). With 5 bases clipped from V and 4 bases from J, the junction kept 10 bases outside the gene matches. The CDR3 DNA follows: TGTGCCAGCAGCACAGGAAAGGGGGCTGTCACTGAAGCTTTCTTT. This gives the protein CASSTGKGAVTEAFF.

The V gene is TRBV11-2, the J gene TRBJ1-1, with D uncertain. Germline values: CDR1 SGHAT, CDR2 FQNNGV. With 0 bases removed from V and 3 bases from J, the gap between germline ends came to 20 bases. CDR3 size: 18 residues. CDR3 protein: CASSLDHPTARVYTEAFF. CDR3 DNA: TGTGCCAGCAGCTTAGACCACCCCACCGCCCGAGTTTACACTGAAGCTTTCTTT.

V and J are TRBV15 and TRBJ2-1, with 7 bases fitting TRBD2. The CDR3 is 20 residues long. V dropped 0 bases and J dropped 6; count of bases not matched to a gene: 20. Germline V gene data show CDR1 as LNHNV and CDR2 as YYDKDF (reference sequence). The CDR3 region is CATSRDIMVAGGRDSNEQFF. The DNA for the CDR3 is TGTGCCACCAGCAGAGATATAATGGTAGCGGGCGGAAGAGACTCCAATGAGCAGTTCTTC.

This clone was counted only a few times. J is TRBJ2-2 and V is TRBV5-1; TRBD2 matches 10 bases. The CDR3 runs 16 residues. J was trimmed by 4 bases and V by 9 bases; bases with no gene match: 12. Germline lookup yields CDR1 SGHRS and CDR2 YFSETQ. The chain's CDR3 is CATTSGERGATGELFF. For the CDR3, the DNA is TGCGCCACAACTAGCGGGGAAAGAGGTGCCACCGGGGAGCTGTTTTTT.

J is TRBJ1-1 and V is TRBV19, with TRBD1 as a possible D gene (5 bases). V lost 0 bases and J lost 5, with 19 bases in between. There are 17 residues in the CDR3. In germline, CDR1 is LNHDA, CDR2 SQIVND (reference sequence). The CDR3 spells CASSIDRLSRGYTEAFF. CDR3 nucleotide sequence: TGTGCCAGTAGTATAGATCGACTCAGTCGGGGGTATACTGAAGCTTTCTTT.

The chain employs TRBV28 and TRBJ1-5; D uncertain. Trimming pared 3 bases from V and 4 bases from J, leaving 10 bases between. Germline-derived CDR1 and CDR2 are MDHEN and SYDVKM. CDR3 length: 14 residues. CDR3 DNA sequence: TGTGCCAGCAGTTTTGAGGGTCGTAATCAGCCCCAGCATTTT. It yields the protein CASSFEGRNQPQHF.

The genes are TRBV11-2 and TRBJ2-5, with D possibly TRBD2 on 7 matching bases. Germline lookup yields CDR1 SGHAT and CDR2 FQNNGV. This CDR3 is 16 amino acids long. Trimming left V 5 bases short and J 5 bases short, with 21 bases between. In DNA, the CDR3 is TGTGCCAGCAGCGATCTGCGAGGGGGGGATTGGGAGACCCAGTACTTC. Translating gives CASSDLRGGDWETQYF.

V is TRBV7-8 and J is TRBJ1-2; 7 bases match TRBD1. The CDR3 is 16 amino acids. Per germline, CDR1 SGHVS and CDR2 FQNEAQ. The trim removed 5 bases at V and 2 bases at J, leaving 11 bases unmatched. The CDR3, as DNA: TGTGCCAGCAGCCCCGGGTGGGCAGGGGGGAACTATGGCTACACCTTC. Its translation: CASSPGWAGGNYGYTF.

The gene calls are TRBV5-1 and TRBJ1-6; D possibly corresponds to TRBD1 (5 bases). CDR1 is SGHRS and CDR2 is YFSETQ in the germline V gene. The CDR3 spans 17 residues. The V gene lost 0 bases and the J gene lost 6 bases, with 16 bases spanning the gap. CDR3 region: CASSLGAGFGVNSPLHF. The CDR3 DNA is TGCGCCAGCAGCTTGGGTGCAGGGTTCGGAGTTAATTCACCCCTCCACTTT.

The CDR3 DNA is TGTGCCAGCAGCCCAGATGCGGCTCTAGCGGGGTCCTACGAGCAGTACTTC. It specifies CASSPDAALAGSYEQYF. This chain links TRBV7-9 with TRBJ2-7; 9 nucleotides agree with TRBD2. Losses at the gene ends were 5 bases for V and 1 base for J; bases not matched to a gene: 12. Germline loops: CDR1 SEHNR, CDR2 FQNEAQ (reference sequence). The length of the CDR3 is 17 residues.

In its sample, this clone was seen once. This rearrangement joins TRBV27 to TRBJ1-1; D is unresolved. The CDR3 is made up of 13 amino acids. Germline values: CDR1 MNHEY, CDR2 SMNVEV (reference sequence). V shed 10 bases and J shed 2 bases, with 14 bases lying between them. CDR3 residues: CATHAGFNTEAFF. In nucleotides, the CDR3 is TGTGCCACCCACGCGGGGTTTAACACTGAAGCTTTCTTT.

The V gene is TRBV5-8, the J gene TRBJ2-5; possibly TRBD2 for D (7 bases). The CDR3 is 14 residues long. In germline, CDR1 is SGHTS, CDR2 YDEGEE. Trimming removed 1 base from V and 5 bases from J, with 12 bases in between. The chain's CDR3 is CASSLRGARETQYF. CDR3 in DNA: TGTGCCAGCAGCTTGCGGGGGGCGAGGGAGACCCAGTACTTC.

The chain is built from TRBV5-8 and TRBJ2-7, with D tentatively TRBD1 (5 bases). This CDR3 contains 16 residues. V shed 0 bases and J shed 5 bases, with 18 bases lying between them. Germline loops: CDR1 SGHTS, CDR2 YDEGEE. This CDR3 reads CASSLGLSAGSDEQYF. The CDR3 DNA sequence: TGTGCCAGCAGCTTGGGGTTATCGGCAGGGTCGGACGAGCAGTACTTC.

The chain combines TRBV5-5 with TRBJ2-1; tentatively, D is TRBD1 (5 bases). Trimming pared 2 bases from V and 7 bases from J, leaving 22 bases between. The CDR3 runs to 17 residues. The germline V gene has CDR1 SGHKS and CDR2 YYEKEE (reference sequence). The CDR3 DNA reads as TGTGCCAGCAGCTTAGGTCGTACGAGGCAGGGCTTGAATGAGCAGTTCTTC. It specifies CASSLGRTRQGLNEQFF.